One and the same sample provided the 27 T cell receptor beta chains below, sequenced in a study of blood T cell repertoires in COVID-19. Only in-frame clones appear in the TCRdb table, and some are missing; sequencing was by immunoSEQ multiplex PCR. This table has about 170,000 clones, roughly 87% appearing once. The sample comprised peripheral blood. The receptors stem from a woman aged 45-60 years with acute or convalescent COVID-19.

The chain links TRBV19 to TRBJ1-6; 9 nucleotides match TRBD1. Unmatched junction bases numbered 10, after V lost 7 bases and J lost 9 bases. The CDR3 extends over 15 amino acids. CDR1 is LNHDA and CDR2 is SQIVND in the germline V gene (reference sequence). The CDR3 DNA reads TGTGCCAGTACCATTCTGGGACAGGGAAGTTCACCCCTCCACTTT. Translated, it gives CASTILGQGSSPLHF.

This sequence joins TRBV18 and TRBJ2-1, with 12 bases matching TRBD2. The CDR3 has 15 amino acids. Looked up from germline, CDR1 is KGHSH and CDR2 is LQKENI. After removal of 3 bases from V and 5 bases from J, the junction contained 2 bases not matched to a gene. This chain's CDR3 is CASSPRLAGDNEQFF. The CDR3 DNA sequence: TGTGCCAGCTCACCTCGACTAGCGGGGGACAATGAGCAGTTCTTC. The full variable domain, completed using reference TRBV18 and TRBJ2-1, is NAGVMQNPRHLVRRRGQEARLRCSPMKGHSHVYWYRQLPEEGLKFMVYLQKENIIDESGMPKERFSAEFPKEGPSILRIQQVVRGDSAAYFCASSPRLAGDNEQFFGPGTRLTVL.

The sample holds one count of this clone. The V gene is TRBV30, the J gene TRBJ2-1; 9 bases agree with TRBD1. CDR3 length: 11 amino acids. Germline V CDR1 and CDR2: GTSNPN, SVGIG (reference sequence). With V trimmed by 3 bases and J by 14 bases, 5 bases remained unmatched. The CDR3 reads CAWRDRGDEFF. The CDR3 nucleotides read TGTGCCTGGAGGGACAGGGGCGATGAGTTCTTC. Combining the CDR3 with reference TRBV30 and TRBJ2-1 gives the whole variable domain SQTIHQWPATLVQPVGSPLSLECTVEGTSNPNLYWYRQAAGRGLQLLFYSVGIGQISSEVPQNLSASRPQDRQFILSSKKLLLSDSGFYLCAWRDRGDEFFGPGTRLTVL.

Regarding this clone: Other DNA sequences in this sample translate to the same CDR3. The rearrangement joins TRBV2 to TRBJ1-5, with D perhaps matching TRBD1 (6 bases). Germline V CDR1 and CDR2: SNHLY, FYNNEI. V lost 5 bases to trimming and J lost 0 bases, with 8 bases between them. This CDR3 comprises 14 residues. Here the CDR3 reads CASSRTDSNQPQHF. The CDR3 nucleotides read TGTGCCAGCAGTCGGACAGATAGCAATCAGCCCCAGCATTTT.

The chain uses TRBV19 and TRBJ1-6, with D possibly matching TRBD1 (6 bases). Germline V lookup: CDR1 LNHDA, CDR2 SQIVND (reference sequence). The CDR3 is made up of 15 amino acids. V lost 4 bases and J lost 10, with 17 bases in between. CDR3 region: CASSTRGGEGSPLHF. The CDR3 nucleotides read TGTGCCAGTAGTACGAGGGGGGGGGAAGGATCACCCCTCCACTTT.

This clone occurred a few times. The chain recombines TRBV18 with TRBJ2-2; no clear D gene. Germline V lookup: CDR1 KGHSH, CDR2 LQKENI. The V end lost 5 bases, the J end lost 0 bases, and 13 bases lay between the germline ends. CDR3 length: 16 amino acids. This chain's CDR3 is CASSEVQTPNTGELFF. The CDR3 DNA reads as TGTGCCAGCTCAGAAGTACAGACCCCGAACACCGGGGAGCTGTTTTTT. Full variable domain (missing parts from reference TRBV18 and TRBJ2-2): NAGVMQNPRHLVRRRGQEARLRCSPMKGHSHVYWYRQLPEEGLKFMVYLQKENIIDESGMPKERFSAEFPKEGPSILRIQQVVRGDSAAYFCASSEVQTPNTGELFFGEGSRLTVL.

This rearrangement joins TRBV18 to TRBJ2-3; D call uncertain. CDR3 length equals 14 residues. Trimming shortened V by 3 bases and J by 4 bases, and 11 bases separated the two germline ends. Germline loops: CDR1 KGHSH, CDR2 LQKENI. CDR3 DNA sequence: TGTGCCAGCTCACCCCCGGAAGCGTCAGATACGCAGTATTTT. This encodes CASSPPEASDTQYF.

This clone showed up just once. The J gene is TRBJ2-1, the V gene TRBV7-2, with TRBD1 matching 7 bases. The junction had 5 bases not matched to a gene; V was cut back by 4 bases and J by 2 bases. Germline assignment: CDR1 SGHTA and CDR2 FQGNSA. The CDR3 extends over 15 amino acids. CDR3 region: CASSSYRGAYNEQFF. The CDR3 nucleotides are TGTGCCAGCAGCTCATACAGGGGAGCCTACAATGAGCAGTTCTTC. The full variable domain, its missing parts supplied by reference TRBV7-2 and TRBJ2-1, is GAGVSQSPSNKVTEKGKDVELRCDPISGHTALYWYRQSLGQGLEFLIYFQGNSAPDKSGLPSDRFSAERTGGSVSTLTIQRTQQEDSAVYLCASSSYRGAYNEQFFGPGTRLTVL.

The chain has TRBV5-1 and TRBJ1-6; possibly TRBD1 for D (5 bases). Germline loops: CDR1 SGHRS, CDR2 YFSETQ. With 0 bases removed from V and 5 bases from J, the gap between germline ends came to 6 bases. This CDR3 has 14 amino acids. The CDR3 region is CASSLVGDNSPLHF. The CDR3 DNA follows: TGCGCCAGCAGCTTGGTAGGGGATAATTCACCCCTCCACTTT.

This sequence joins TRBV4-1 and TRBJ2-3; a weak D match, TRBD2 (6 bases). Trimming stripped 4 bases from V and 4 bases from J, with 9 bases between. In germline, CDR1 is MGHRA, CDR2 YSYEKL. This CDR3 has 13 amino acids. The CDR3 region has the DNA TGCGCCAGCAGCCTTAGACTAGCAGATACGCAGTATTTT. This translates into CASSLRLADTQYF.

The chain joins TRBV6-5 to TRBJ1-2, with D possibly TRBD1 on 6 matching bases. V was pared by 6 bases and J by 0 bases, with 11 bases between. Germline V CDR1 and CDR2: MNHEY, SVGAGI. The CDR3 is 14 amino acids. CDR3 region: CASSLGQTNYGYTF. CDR3 DNA: TGTGCCAGCAGCCTCGGACAGACTAACTATGGCTACACCTTC.

This clone has a single count. The V call is TRBV7-9, the J call TRBJ1-6; unclear D gene. CDR1 SEHNR and CDR2 FQNEAQ come from the germline V gene (reference sequence). V dropped 0 bases and J dropped 5 bases, with 5 bases sitting between them. The length of the CDR3 is 14 residues. CDR3 region: CASSLATNNSPLHF. CDR3 nucleotide sequence: TGTGCCAGCAGCTTAGCAACTAATAATTCACCCCTCCACTTT.

The V gene is TRBV6-5, the J gene TRBJ1-3; tentatively, D is TRBD1 (5 bases). Trimming left V 5 bases short and J 0 bases short, with 8 bases between. CDR1 is MNHEY, CDR2 SVGAGI, per germline. The CDR3 runs 14 residues. This chain's CDR3 is CASSLRGSGNTIYF. Written as DNA, the CDR3 is TGTGCCAGCAGTCTTAGGGGCTCTGGAAACACCATATATTTT.

V and J are TRBV5-1 and TRBJ1-2; 9 bases are a match to TRBD1. CDR3 size: 13 residues. V trimming: 3 bases; J trimming: 4 bases; junction bases outside the gene matches: 1. Germline CDR1 and CDR2: SGHRS and YFSETQ. CDR3 in amino acids: CASSSDRGYGYTF. CDR3 nucleotide sequence: TGCGCCAGCAGCTCGGACAGGGGCTATGGCTACACCTTC.

CDR3 coding DNA: TGTGCCAGCAATCACAGGGGATCACCCCTCCACTTT. Amino acid sequence: CASNHRGSPLHF. V gene TRBV25-1 combines with J gene TRBJ1-6; 7 positions agree with TRBD1. The CDR3 sequence is 12 residues long. Trimming at V came to 7 bases and at J to 10 bases, leaving 4 bases not matched to a gene. Germline V gene sequence: CDR1 MGHDK, CDR2 SYGVNS.

The chain is built from TRBV30 and TRBJ1-2; D unclear. This CDR3 is 14 amino acids long. Trimming shortened V by 2 bases and J by 0 bases, and 10 bases separated the two germline ends. Germline CDR1 reads GTSNPN; CDR2 reads SVGIG (reference sequence). The CDR3 nucleotides are TGTGCCTGGAGTCTCCCGGGGTCTAACTATGGCTACACCTTC. Its translation is CAWSLPGSNYGYTF.

The V call is TRBV18, the J call TRBJ1-1; tentative D call: TRBD1 (6 bases). Trimming stripped 2 bases from V and 4 bases from J, with 14 bases between. The CDR3 has 15 amino acids. Germline-derived CDR1 and CDR2 are KGHSH and LQKENI. Here the CDR3 reads CASSPSPTGLTEAFF. The CDR3 DNA follows: TGTGCCAGCTCACCATCTCCGACAGGACTCACTGAAGCTTTCTTT.

Comment on this clone: At the DNA level, this CDR3 is encoded by other sequences in the same sample as well. This chain connects TRBV5-1 to TRBJ2-1, with D possibly TRBD1 on 6 matching bases. Germline CDR1 SGHRS, CDR2 YFSETQ. Trimming removed 4 bases from V and 0 bases from J, with 11 bases in between. There are 15 residues in the CDR3. The CDR3 protein is CASSLGQISYNEQFF. DNA for the CDR3: TGCGCCAGCAGCCTGGGACAAATCTCCTACAATGAGCAGTTCTTC.

This chain connects TRBV19 to TRBJ1-1; 7 bases are a match to TRBD1. The CDR3 has 14 residues. Germline lookup yields CDR1 LNHDA and CDR2 SQIVND (reference sequence). J lost 5 bases, V lost 7 bases, and 10 bases had no gene match. CDR3 loop: CASTTTGPSTEAFF. The CDR3 coding sequence is TGTGCCAGTACTACGACAGGGCCGAGTACTGAAGCTTTCTTT.

The chain recombines TRBV6-5 with TRBJ1-1, with unresolved D. The CDR3 spans 13 residues. V lost 1 base and J lost 7, with 10 bases in between. Germline V CDR1 and CDR2: MNHEY, SVGAGI. The CDR3: CASSYFAEDEAFF. The CDR3 coding sequence is TGTGCCAGCAGTTACTTTGCCGAGGATGAAGCTTTCTTT.

The chain combines TRBV19 with TRBJ2-2; D perhaps matches TRBD1 (5 bases). In germline, CDR1 is LNHDA, CDR2 SQIVND (reference sequence). Trimming left V 7 bases short and J 2 bases short, with 11 bases between. The CDR3 consists of 14 residues. The CDR3 sequence: CASIMTANTGELFF. CDR3 sequence (DNA): TGTGCCAGTATTATGACAGCTAACACCGGGGAGCTGTTTTTT.

V usage is TRBV7-2 and J usage is TRBJ2-1, with TRBD2 as a possible D gene (7 bases). V was trimmed by 1 base and J by 2 bases, leaving 9 bases between them. CDR3 length equals 15 residues. In germline, CDR1 is SGHTA, CDR2 FQGNSA. The CDR3 DNA sequence: TGTGCCAGCAGCTTAGGGGAGGGGGCCTACAATGAGCAGTTCTTC. Amino acid sequence: CASSLGEGAYNEQFF.

The chain recombines TRBV7-3 with TRBJ2-7, with 11 bases identical to TRBD1. Germline V gives CDR1 SGHTA, CDR2 FQGTGA. V was clipped by 5 bases and J by 4 bases; unmatched bases: 4. The CDR3 contains 14 residues. DNA for the CDR3: TGTGCCAGCAGCGTTGGGACAGGGGGATACGAGCAGTACTTC. This codes for CASSVGTGGYEQYF.

The sample holds many counts of this clone. This chain links TRBV1 with TRBJ1-1; the table's D call, TRBD1, was not checked against the DNA. TRBV1 is a pseudogene locus. The CDR3 runs to 13 residues. This CDR3 is CTSSLWQNTEAFF. DNA for the CDR3: TGCACCAGCAGCCTTTGGCAAAACACTGAAGCTTTCTTT.

This chain uses TRBV9 with TRBJ2-7, with 7 nucleotides matching TRBD1. The CDR3 totals 15 residues. V lost 4 bases and J lost 1; bases outside the gene matches: 8. The V gene's germline CDR1 is SGDLS and CDR2 YYNGEE. In DNA, the CDR3 is TGTGCCAGCAGCCCAGGGACAGAGGAGTCCTACGAGCAGTACTTC. Protein: CASSPGTEESYEQYF.

The genes are TRBV9 and TRBJ2-1; the match to TRBD2 covers 11 bases. Germline trimming cut 2 bases from V and 4 bases from J; bases unmatched to any gene: 5. The CDR3 length is 16 residues. The germline gives CDR1 SGDLS, CDR2 YYNGEE. CDR3 in amino acids: CASSVAGTSGYNEQFF. DNA for the CDR3: TGTGCCAGCAGCGTGGCCGGGACTAGCGGTTACAATGAGCAGTTCTTC.

This clone was seen only a few times. The chain employs TRBV19 and TRBJ2-3; unclear D gene. V lost 3 bases and J lost 1, with 11 bases in between. The CDR3 loop spans 15 amino acids. The V gene's germline CDR1 is LNHDA and CDR2 SQIVND (reference sequence). CDR3 nucleotides: TGTGCCAGTAGTATTTCGTCAAGAGGCACAGATACGCAGTATTTT. Protein sequence: CASSISSRGTDTQYF.